This T cell receptor beta chain was obtained from a study of blood T cell repertoires in COVID-19. Study at large: Acute-phase and convalescent COVID-19 samples originated in the United States, Italy and Spain. Nucleic acid was either cDNA or gDNA, and it came from T cells, B-cell-depleted T cells, or PBMCs.

V lost 2 bases to trimming and J lost 4 bases, with 9 bases between them. CDR3 length equals 14 residues. CDR1 is MNHNY and CDR2 is SVGAGI in the germline V gene (reference sequence). In its sample, this clone was seen once. Original handling: Using reference gene primer amplification, nucleated cell counts were estimated. Produced via immunoSEQ multiplex PCR; TCRdb's table is partial and in-frame only. For V, J and clone size, that table is used; D and trimming come from the DNA. The sample lists about 370,000 clones; 90% were seen once. This sequence originates from a man between 18 and 35 years old with active or convalescent COVID-19. Sequencing used peripheral blood. The chain has TRBV6-6 and TRBJ2-1, with D tentatively TRBD1 (6 bases). The CDR3 loop reads CASSYTTGYNEQFF. In DNA form, the CDR3 reads TGTGCCAGCAGTTACACGACAGGATACAATGAGCAGTTCTTC.